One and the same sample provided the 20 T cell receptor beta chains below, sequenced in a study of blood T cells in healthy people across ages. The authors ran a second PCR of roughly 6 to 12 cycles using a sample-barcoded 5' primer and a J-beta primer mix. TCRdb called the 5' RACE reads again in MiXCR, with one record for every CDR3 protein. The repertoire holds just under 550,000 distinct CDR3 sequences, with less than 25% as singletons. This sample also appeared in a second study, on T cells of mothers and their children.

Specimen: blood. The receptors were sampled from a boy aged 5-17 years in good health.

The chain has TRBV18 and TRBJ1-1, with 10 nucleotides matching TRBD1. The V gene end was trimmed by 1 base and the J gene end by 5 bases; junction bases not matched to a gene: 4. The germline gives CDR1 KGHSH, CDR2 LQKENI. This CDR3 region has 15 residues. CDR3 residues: CASSPRGTGETEAFF. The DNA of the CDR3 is TGTGCCAGCTCACCACGCGGGACAGGGGAAACTGAAGCTTTCTTT.

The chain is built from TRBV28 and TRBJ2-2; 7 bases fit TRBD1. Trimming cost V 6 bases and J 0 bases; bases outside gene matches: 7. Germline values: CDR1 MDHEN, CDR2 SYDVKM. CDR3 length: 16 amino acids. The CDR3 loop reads CASSPPGGSNTGELFF. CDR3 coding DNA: TGTGCCAGCAGCCCACCAGGGGGTTCGAACACCGGGGAGCTGTTTTTT.

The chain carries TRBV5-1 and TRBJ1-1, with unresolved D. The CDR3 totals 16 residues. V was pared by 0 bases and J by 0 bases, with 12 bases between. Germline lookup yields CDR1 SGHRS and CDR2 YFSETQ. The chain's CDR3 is CASSLASGGMNTEAFF. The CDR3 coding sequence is TGCGCCAGCAGCTTGGCCTCTGGCGGAATGAACACTGAAGCTTTCTTT.

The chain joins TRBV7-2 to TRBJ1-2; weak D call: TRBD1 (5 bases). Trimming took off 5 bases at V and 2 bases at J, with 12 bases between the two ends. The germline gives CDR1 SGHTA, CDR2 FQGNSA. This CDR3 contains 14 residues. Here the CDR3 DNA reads TGTGCCAGCAGCCCAGGGATTGGGAACTATGGCTACACCTTC. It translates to CASSPGIGNYGYTF.

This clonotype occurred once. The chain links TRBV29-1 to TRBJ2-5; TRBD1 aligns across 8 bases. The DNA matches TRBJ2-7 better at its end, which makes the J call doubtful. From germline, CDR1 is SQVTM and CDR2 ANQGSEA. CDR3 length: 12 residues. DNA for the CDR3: TGCAGCGTCGGGACAGGTATCAACGAGCAGTACTTC. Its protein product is CSVGTGINEQYF.

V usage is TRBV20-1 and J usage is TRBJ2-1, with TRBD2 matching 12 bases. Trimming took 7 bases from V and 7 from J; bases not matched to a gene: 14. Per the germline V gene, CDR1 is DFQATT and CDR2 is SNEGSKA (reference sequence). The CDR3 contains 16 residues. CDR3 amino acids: CSGAPSGLAGGNEQFF. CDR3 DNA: TGCAGTGGTGCCCCCTCGGGGCTAGCGGGGGGGAATGAGCAGTTCTTC.

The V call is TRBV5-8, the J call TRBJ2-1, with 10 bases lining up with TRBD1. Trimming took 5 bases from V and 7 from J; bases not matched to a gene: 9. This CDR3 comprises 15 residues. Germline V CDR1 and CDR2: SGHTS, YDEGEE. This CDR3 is CASSRDRGGRNEQFF. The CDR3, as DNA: TGTGCCAGCAGTAGGGACAGGGGAGGAAGGAATGAGCAGTTCTTC.

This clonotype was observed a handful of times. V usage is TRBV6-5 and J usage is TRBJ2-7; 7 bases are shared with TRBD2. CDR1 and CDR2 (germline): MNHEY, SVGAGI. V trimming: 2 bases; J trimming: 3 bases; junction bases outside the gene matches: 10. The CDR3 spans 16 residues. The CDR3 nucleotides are TGTGCCAGCAGTTACACCAGACTAGCTTGGGGCTACGAGCAGTACTTC. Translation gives CASSYTRLAWGYEQYF.

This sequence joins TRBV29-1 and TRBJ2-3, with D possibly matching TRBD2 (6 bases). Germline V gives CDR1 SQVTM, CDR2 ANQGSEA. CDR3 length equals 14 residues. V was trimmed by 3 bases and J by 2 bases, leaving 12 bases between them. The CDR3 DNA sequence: TGCAGCGTTGACCGGGAGTCGGTCACAGATACGCAGTATTTT. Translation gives CSVDRESVTDTQYF.

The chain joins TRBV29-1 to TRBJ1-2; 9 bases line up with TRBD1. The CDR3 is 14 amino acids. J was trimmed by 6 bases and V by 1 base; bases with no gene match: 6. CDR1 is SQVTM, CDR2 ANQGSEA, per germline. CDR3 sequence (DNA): TGCAGCGTTGAAGGGGGACAGGGTTCGGATGGCTACACCTTC. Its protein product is CSVEGGQGSDGYTF.

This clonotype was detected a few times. The CDR3: CASSPRQAPGANVLTF. In nucleotides, the CDR3 is TGTGCCAGCAGCCCTCGACAGGCCCCTGGGGCCAACGTCCTGACTTTC. The chain uses TRBV3-1 and TRBJ2-6, with D possibly being TRBD1 (6 bases). Germline lookup yields CDR1 LGHDT and CDR2 YNNKEL (reference sequence). Trimming removed 4 bases at V and 2 bases at J, with 12 bases between. The CDR3 has 16 residues.

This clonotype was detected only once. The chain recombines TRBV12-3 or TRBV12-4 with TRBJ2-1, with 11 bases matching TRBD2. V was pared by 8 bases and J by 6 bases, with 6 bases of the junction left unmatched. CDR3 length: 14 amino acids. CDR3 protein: CASGTSGSVNEQFF. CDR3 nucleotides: TGTGCCAGCGGTACTAGCGGGAGTGTCAATGAGCAGTTCTTC.

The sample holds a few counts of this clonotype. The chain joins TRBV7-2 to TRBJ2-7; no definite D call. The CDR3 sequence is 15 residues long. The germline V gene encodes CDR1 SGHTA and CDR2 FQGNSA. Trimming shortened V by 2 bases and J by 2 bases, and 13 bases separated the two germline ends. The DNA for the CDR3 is TGTGCCAGCAGCTTAAGATCGGTGGGAACCTACGAGCAGTACTTC. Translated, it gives CASSLRSVGTYEQYF.

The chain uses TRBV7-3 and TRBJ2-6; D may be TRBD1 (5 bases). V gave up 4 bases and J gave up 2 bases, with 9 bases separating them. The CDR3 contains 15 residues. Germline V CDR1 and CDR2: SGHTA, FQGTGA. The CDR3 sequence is CASSSQVAGANVLTF. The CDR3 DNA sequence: TGTGCCAGCAGCTCACAGGTTGCTGGGGCCAACGTCCTGACTTTC.

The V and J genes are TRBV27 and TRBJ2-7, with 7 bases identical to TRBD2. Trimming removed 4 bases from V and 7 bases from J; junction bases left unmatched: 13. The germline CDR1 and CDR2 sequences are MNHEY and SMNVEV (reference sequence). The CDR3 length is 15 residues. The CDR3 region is CASSYRAGPGWEQYF. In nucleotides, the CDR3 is TGTGCCAGCAGTTATAGAGCGGGGCCTGGATGGGAGCAGTACTTC.

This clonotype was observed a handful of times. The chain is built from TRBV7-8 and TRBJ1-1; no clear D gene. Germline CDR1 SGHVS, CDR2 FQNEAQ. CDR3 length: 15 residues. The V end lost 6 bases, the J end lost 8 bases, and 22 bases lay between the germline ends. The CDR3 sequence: CASSRAGILLSEAFF. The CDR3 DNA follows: TGTGCCAGCAGTCGAGCTGGGATTTTGCTCTCCGAAGCTTTCTTT. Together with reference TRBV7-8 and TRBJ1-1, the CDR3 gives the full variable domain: GAGVSQSPRYKVAKRGQDVALRCDPISGHVSLFWYQQALGQGPEFLTYFQNEAQLDKSGLPSDRFFAERPEGSVSTLKIQRTQQEDSAVYLCASSRAGILLSEAFFGQGTRLTVV.

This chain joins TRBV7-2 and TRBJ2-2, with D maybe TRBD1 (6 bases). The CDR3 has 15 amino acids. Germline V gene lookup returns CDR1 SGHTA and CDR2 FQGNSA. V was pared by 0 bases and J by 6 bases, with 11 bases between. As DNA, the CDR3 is TGTGCCAGCAGCTTAGCCCTACAGGGCTCCGGGGAGCTGTTTTTT. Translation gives CASSLALQGSGELFF.

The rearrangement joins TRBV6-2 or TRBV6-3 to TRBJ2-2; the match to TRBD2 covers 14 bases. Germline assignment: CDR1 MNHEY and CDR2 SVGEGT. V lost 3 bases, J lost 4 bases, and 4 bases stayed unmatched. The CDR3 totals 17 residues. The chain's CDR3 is CASSYGGLAGATGELFF. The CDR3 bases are TGTGCCAGCAGTTATGGGGGACTAGCGGGGGCCACCGGGGAGCTGTTTTTT.

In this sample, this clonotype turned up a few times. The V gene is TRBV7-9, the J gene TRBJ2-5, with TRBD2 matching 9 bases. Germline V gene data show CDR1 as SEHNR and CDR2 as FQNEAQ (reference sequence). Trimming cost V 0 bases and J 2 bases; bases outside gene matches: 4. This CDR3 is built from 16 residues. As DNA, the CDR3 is TGTGCCAGCAGCTTAGCGTCCAGCGGGGGGCAAGAGACCCAGTACTTC. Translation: CASSLASSGGQETQYF.

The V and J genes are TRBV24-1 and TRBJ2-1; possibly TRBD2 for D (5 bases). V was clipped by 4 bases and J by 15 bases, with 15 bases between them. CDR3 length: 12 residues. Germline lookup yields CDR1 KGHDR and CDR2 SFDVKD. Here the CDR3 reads CATSDQPEVRFF. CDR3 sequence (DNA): TGTGCCACCAGTGACCAACCGGAGGTTAGGTTCTTC.